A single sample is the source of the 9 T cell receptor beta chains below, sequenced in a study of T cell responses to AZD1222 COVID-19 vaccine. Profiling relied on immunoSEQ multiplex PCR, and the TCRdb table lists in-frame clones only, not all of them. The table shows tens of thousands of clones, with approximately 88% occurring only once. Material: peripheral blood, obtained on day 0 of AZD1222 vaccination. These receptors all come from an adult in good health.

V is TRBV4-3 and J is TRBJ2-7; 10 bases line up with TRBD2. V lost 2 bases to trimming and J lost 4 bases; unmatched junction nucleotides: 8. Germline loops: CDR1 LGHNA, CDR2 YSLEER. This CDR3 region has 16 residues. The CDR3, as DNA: TGCGCCAGCAGCCAACGTGCTAGCGGGAGTATATACGAGCAGTACTTC. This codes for CASSQRASGSIYEQYF.

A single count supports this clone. The CDR3 reads CTSSQDFRNEQYF. In nucleotides, the CDR3 is TGCACCAGCAGCCAAGATTTCAGGAACGAGCAGTACTTC. V is TRBV1 and J is TRBJ2-7; the table gives TRBD1 as D, unverified against the DNA. TRBV1 is a documented pseudogene. The CDR3 has 13 amino acids.

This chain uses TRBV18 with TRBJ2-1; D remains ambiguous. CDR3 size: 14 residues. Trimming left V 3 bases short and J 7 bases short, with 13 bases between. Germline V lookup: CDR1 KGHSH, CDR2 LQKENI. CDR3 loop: CASSPRSLENEQFF. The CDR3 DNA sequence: TGTGCCAGCTCACCCCGAAGCCTAGAGAATGAGCAGTTCTTC.

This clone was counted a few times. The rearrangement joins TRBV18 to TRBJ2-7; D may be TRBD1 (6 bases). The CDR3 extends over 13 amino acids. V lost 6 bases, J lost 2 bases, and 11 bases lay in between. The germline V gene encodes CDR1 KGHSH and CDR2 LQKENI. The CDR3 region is CASSQGFPYEQYF. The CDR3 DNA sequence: TGTGCCAGCTCTCAGGGGTTCCCCTACGAGCAGTACTTC.

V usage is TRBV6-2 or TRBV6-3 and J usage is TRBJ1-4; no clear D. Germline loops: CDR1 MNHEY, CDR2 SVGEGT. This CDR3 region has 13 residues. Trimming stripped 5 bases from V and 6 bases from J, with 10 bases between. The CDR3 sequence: CASSATDYEKLFF. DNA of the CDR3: TGTGCCAGCAGTGCCACAGATTATGAAAAACTGTTTTTT.

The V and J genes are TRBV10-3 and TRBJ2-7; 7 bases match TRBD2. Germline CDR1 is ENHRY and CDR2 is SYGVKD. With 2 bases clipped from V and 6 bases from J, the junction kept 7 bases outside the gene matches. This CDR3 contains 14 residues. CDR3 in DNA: TGTGCCATCAGTGAGGCGGGCGGGAGCGGCGAGCAGTACTTC. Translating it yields CAISEAGGSGEQYF.

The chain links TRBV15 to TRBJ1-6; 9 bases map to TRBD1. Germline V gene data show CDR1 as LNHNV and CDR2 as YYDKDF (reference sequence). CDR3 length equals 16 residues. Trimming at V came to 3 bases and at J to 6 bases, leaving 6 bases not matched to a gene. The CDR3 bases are TGTGCCACCAGCAGGCGCGGACAGGGGCGTAATTCACCCCTCCACTTT. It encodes CATSRRGQGRNSPLHF. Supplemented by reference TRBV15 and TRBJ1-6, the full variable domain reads DAMVIQNPRYQVTQFGKPVTLSCSQTLNHNVMYWYQQKSSQAPKLLFHYYDKDFNNEADTPDNFQSRRPNTSFCFLDIRSPGLGDTAMYLCATSRRGQGRNSPLHFGNGTRLTVT.

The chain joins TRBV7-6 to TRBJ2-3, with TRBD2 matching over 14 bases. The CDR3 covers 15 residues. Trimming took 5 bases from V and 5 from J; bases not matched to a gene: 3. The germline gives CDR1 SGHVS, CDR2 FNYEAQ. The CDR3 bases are TGTGCCAGCAGCCAAGGACTAGCGGGAGGAGATACGCAGTATTTT. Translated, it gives CASSQGLAGGDTQYF.

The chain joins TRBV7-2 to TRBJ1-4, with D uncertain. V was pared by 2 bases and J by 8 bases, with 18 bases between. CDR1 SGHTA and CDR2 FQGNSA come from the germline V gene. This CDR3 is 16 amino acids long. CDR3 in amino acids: CASSLFTAEVGEKLFF. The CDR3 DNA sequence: TGTGCCAGCAGCTTATTTACAGCCGAGGTTGGAGAAAAACTGTTTTTT.